This is a list of T cell receptor beta chains from one sample in a study of cytomegalovirus exposure and HLA in healthy donors. Sequencing used immunoSEQ multiplex PCR; TCRdb keeps in-frame clones, though not all of them. The table lists approximately 100,000 clones. Sequenced: PBMCs. These receptors were collected from a man aged 50-60 years in good health and CMV-seronegative. Both conserved end residues are part of each CDR3. The D gene is left open where the match is weak.

V	length	D	J	DNA	CDR3
TRBV5-8	16	TRBD1	TRBJ2-3	TGTGCCAGCAGGACCGGGACAGGGAAAAGGTCAGATACGCAGTATTTT	CASRTGTGKRSDTQYF
TRBV7-9	13	TRBD1	TRBJ2-7	TGTGCCAGCAGCGACGACAGGGTCCACGAGCAGTACTTC	CASSDDRVHEQYF
TRBV19	17	.	TRBJ2-2	TGTGCCAGTAGTCCCCCTCGGTCCCAGCGGTGGAACGGGGAGCTGTTTTTT	CASSPPRSQRWNGELFF
TRBV27	14	TRBD1	TRBJ1-4	TGTGCCAGCAGTTTTGGGACAGGGAATGAAAAACTGTTTTTT	CASSFGTGNEKLFF
TRBV2	15	TRBD1	TRBJ1-2	TGTGCCAGCAGGCCCGGGACAGCAGCTAACTATGGCTACACCTTC	CASRPGTAANYGYTF
TRBV29-1	14	TRBD1	TRBJ1-2	TGCAGCGTTGCTGCGTGGGACAGACCTTATGGCTACACCTTC	CSVAAWDRPYGYTF
TRBV4-1	16	.	TRBJ1-1	TGCGCCAGCAGCGGAGCCGATCGCCTGCGGGACACTGAAGCTTTCTTT	CASSGADRLRDTEAFF
TRBV19	16	TRBD1	TRBJ1-5	TGTGCCAGTAGTATAGGCGGGGGACAGGGGAATCAGCCCCAGCATTTT	CASSIGGGQGNQPQHF
TRBV5-5	14	TRBD2	TRBJ2-7	TGTGCCAGCGGCGGGACTAGCGCTTCGTCCGAGCAGTACTTC	CASGGTSASSEQYF
TRBV13	14	.	TRBJ1-1	TGTGCCAGCACGAGAGGACAGTTGAACACTGAAGCTTTCTTT	CASTRGQLNTEAFF
TRBV7-9	14	.	TRBJ1-3	TGTGCCAGCAGCCTATCGGGCTCTGGAAACACCATATATTTT	CASSLSGSGNTIYF
TRBV2	12	.	TRBJ2-7	TGTGCCAGCAGTGCGACTAGTCACGAGCAGTACTTC	CASSATSHEQYF
TRBV29-1	12	.	TRBJ1-2	TGCAGCGTTTCACCCTCGGGGGTTGGCTACACCTTC	CSVSPSGVGYTF
TRBV27	14	.	TRBJ1-2	TGTGCCAGCAGATTGGGCAGGGAGGCCTATGGCTACACCTTC	CASRLGREAYGYTF
TRBV19	14	TRBD1	TRBJ1-2	TGTGCCAGTAGTACGGCCAGGGGGCATAATGGCTACACCTTC	CASSTARGHNGYTF
TRBV5-1	15	TRBD1	TRBJ2-2	TGCGCCAGCAGCTCTACAGGGGCGAACACCGGGGAGCTGTTTTTT	CASSSTGANTGELFF
TRBV6-1	11	.	TRBJ1-1	TGTGCCAGCAAACAGAACACTGAAGCTTTCTTT	CASKQNTEAFF
TRBV5-1	12	.	TRBJ2-1	TGCGCCAGCAGCTTGTACGGGGTTGAGCAGTTCTTC	CASSLYGVEQFF
TRBV19	16	.	TRBJ1-1	TGTGCCACCCAAGACCCTCACCGAGGAGCGAACACTGAAGCTTTCTTT	CATQDPHRGANTEAFF
TRBV5-1	15	.	TRBJ1-1	TGCGCCAGCACCTGGACGGGGGTTGGAATCACTGAAGCTTTCTTT	CASTWTGVGITEAFF
TRBV11-2	15	.	TRBJ1-5	TGTGCCAGCAGCTTAGATACAGGTAGCAATCAGCCCCAGCATTTT	CASSLDTGSNQPQHF
TRBV6-6	14	.	TRBJ2-7	TGTGCCAGCAGATTCCGGGAGCGGGTAGACGAGCAGTACTTC	CASRFRERVDEQYF
TRBV7-9	14	.	TRBJ2-1	TGTGCCAGCACCTCTCGGGATCTCTACAATGAGCAGTTCTTC	CASTSRDLYNEQFF
TRBV15	16	TRBD1	TRBJ2-7	TGTGCCACCAGCAGAGCCTTAGAAGGGACAGCCTACGAGCAGTACTTC	CATSRALEGTAYEQYF
TRBV19	16	TRBD2	TRBJ2-1	TGTGCCAGTAGTATAAGAAGACTAGCGTCTTACAATGAGCAGTTCTTC	CASSIRRLASYNEQFF
TRBV14	16	.	TRBJ1-2	TGTGCCAGCAGCCAAGCGACCCTTGGGGGGTCCTATGGCTACACCTTC	CASSQATLGGSYGYTF
TRBV7-2	13	.	TRBJ1-1	TGTGCCAGCAGCTACGGCGGGGTGGGTGAAGCTTTCTTT	CASSYGGVGEAFF
TRBV7-8	15	.	TRBJ2-1	TGTGCCAGCAGCTTCCGCATGAGCGGGTTAAATGAGCAGTTCTTC	CASSFRMSGLNEQFF
TRBV4-1	16	TRBD1	TRBJ2-5	TGCGCCAGCAGCCATACTCCGGGACAGTTAGAAGAGACCCAGTACTTC	CASSHTPGQLEETQYF
TRBV9	14	TRBD1	TRBJ2-2	TGTGCCAGCGCACGACAGGGGTACACCGGGGAGCTGTTTTTT	CASARQGYTGELFF
TRBV5-4	13	.	TRBJ2-7	TGTGCCAGCAGCTTGGGACAGTCCTACGAGCAGTACTTC	CASSLGQSYEQYF
TRBV7-9	14	TRBD2	TRBJ2-7	TGTGCCAGCCGTGCGGGGGGCGCTTACGACGAGCAGTACTTC	CASRAGGAYDEQYF
TRBV5-8	15	TRBD1	TRBJ1-4	TGTGCCACTACAAAACGACAGGGGGCGGTTGAAAAACTGTTTTTT	CATTKRQGAVEKLFF
TRBV9	11	TRBD2	TRBJ2-1	TGTGCCAGCGGGCGGGGGGGCCCAGAGTTCTTC	CASGRGGPEFF
TRBV7-2	18	TRBD2	TRBJ2-3	TGTGCCAGCAGCTTAGGTTCCGGTTGGCGGGGGGGCAGAGATACGCAGTATTTT	CASSLGSGWRGGRDTQYF
TRBV19	13	.	TRBJ1-5	TGTGCCAGCAAGGGGCAGGGCCCTCAGCCCCAGCATTTT	CASKGQGPQPQHF
TRBV6-5	14	.	TRBJ2-1	TGTGCCAGCAGAAGGGGTCTCTCCGACAATGAGCAGTTCTTC	CASRRGLSDNEQFF
TRBV19	14	TRBD1	TRBJ2-7	TGTGCCAGTAGTGGCAGGGGGCATCCCTACGAGCAGTACTTC	CASSGRGHPYEQYF
TRBV10-3	15	.	TRBJ1-2	TGTGCCATCAGTGATTTACAGGGCCGGAACTATGGCTACACCTTC	CAISDLQGRNYGYTF
TRBV7-2	16	.	TRBJ2-7	TGTGCCAGCAGCTTTAAGGGCGGGAACCGTTTTTACGAGCAGTACTTC	CASSFKGGNRFYEQYF
TRBV4-3	16	.	TRBJ1-1	TGCGCCAGCAGCCAAGTTGTTGGGGGGAGAATCGCTGAAGCTTTCTTT	CASSQVVGGRIAEAFF
TRBV30	11	.	TRBJ1-1	TGTGCCTGGAGTGTGGAGATTGAAGCTTTCTTT	CAWSVEIEAFF